This TCR beta chain was identified during a study of glioma-infiltrating T cells after dendritic cell vaccination. Study as a whole: Glioblastoma patients came from Phase I and II dendritic cell vaccination trials. Monocyte-derived dendritic cells, cultured seven days with IL-4 and GM-CSF, were pulsed with autologous tumor lysate.

Overall study findings and caveats: No direct clonality-survival link was found; a diverse polyclonal response may matter.

V dropped 1 base and J dropped 6 bases, with 14 bases sitting between them. Germline CDR1 is LNHNV and CDR2 is YYDKDF (reference sequence). The CDR3 is 15 residues long. TCRdb keeps only in-frame clones here, not all; method: immunoSEQ multiplex PCR. The table lists 75,000 to 100,000 clones, about 79% of them singletons. Patients had residual fresh-frozen tumor tissue and more than two years of survival data. Concerning this clone itself: The antigen remains unidentified.

The chain has TRBV15 and TRBJ2-3, with TRBD1 as a possible D gene (6 bases). Specimen: blood, collected before dendritic cell vaccination. This sequence was found in a human donor with glioblastoma. As DNA, the CDR3 is TGTGCCACCAGCAGAGTCGGGACAAACCCGGATACGCAGTATTTT. This translates into CATSRVGTNPDTQYF.